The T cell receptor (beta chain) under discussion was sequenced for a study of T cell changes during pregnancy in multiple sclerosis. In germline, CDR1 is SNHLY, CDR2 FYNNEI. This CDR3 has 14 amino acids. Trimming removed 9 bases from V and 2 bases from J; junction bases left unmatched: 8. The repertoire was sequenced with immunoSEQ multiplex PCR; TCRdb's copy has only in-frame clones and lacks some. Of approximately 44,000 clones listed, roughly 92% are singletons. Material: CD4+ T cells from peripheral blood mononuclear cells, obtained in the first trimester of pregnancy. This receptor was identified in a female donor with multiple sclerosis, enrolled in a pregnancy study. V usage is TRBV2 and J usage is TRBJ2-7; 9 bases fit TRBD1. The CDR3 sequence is CASGRQGGPYEQYF. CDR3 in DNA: TGTGCCAGTGGGAGACAGGGGGGTCCCTACGAGCAGTACTTC.